Below, 18 T cell receptor beta chains from the same sample are listed, as sequenced in a study of cytomegalovirus exposure and HLA in healthy donors. With 60 Vbeta and 13 Jbeta primers, the PCR was carried out. Assay used: immunoSEQ multiplex PCR; TCRdb lists only in-frame clones, some missing. The repertoire has around 100,000 clones, around 69% of them found once; the top ten carry 3% to 4%. Specimen: PBMCs. These receptors were collected from a man under 40 in good health and CMV-seronegative.

This clone showed up just a few times. The chain couples TRBV5-4 to TRBJ2-1, with 15 bases lining up with TRBD2. Germline loops: CDR1 SGHNT, CDR2 YYREEE (reference sequence). The V segment lost 2 bases and the J segment 1 base; nucleotides outside the gene matches: 4. The CDR3 is made up of 18 amino acids. CDR3 DNA: TGTGCCAGCAGCTTCGGGACTAGCGGGAGGAGTTCCTACAATGAGCAGTTCTTC. Its protein is CASSFGTSGRSSYNEQFF.

The gene calls are TRBV5-1 and TRBJ2-1; 8 positions match TRBD2. The CDR3 runs to 15 residues. Germline lookup yields CDR1 SGHRS and CDR2 YFSETQ. V dropped 0 bases and J dropped 6; count of bases not matched to a gene: 5. CDR3 bases: TGCGCCAGCAGCTTGGCCCCTAGCGGGTCCAATGAGCAGTTCTTC. Its protein product is CASSLAPSGSNEQFF.

This chain links TRBV5-1 with TRBJ2-3, with a possible D match to TRBD1 (5 bases). CDR3 length: 15 residues. Trimming pared 3 bases from V and 1 base from J, leaving 12 bases between. Looked up from germline, CDR1 is SGHRS and CDR2 is YFSETQ. The DNA of the CDR3 is TGCGCCAGCAGCTCCCAGGTACAGGGCACAGATACGCAGTATTTT. Amino acid sequence: CASSSQVQGTDTQYF.

This sequence joins TRBV5-5 and TRBJ1-4, with D possibly being TRBD1 (6 bases). V was trimmed by 1 base and J by 3 bases, leaving 7 bases between them. The length of the CDR3 is 14 residues. Germline V gene lookup returns CDR1 SGHKS and CDR2 YYEKEE (reference sequence). The CDR3 reads CASSLTGSNEKLFF. The CDR3, as DNA: TGTGCCAGCAGCTTGACAGGGTCTAATGAAAAACTGTTTTTT.

This chain joins TRBV7-2 and TRBJ2-5, with 7 bases matching TRBD2. The J call may be wrong; the DNA end is better matched by TRBJ2-7. The germline gives CDR1 SGHTA, CDR2 FQGNSA. CDR3 length: 15 amino acids. CDR3 residues: CASSLGTRGRYEQYF. CDR3 nucleotides: TGTGCCAGCAGCTTAGGGACTAGGGGTCGGTACGAGCAGTACTTC.

The chain uses TRBV7-3 and TRBJ1-1; 7 positions match TRBD1. Germline V lookup: CDR1 SGHTA, CDR2 FQGTGA. The CDR3 extends over 13 amino acids. With 5 bases clipped from V and 8 bases from J, the junction kept 8 bases outside the gene matches. The CDR3 nucleotides are TGTGCCAGCAGCCAGGACCTGGGACAGGAAGCTTTCTTT. Protein sequence: CASSQDLGQEAFF.

About this clone: Germline is not matched at one junction end, which may reflect a read error. CDR3 nucleotides: TGTGCCAGCACTGAACAGGGCGGGGAGCTGTTTTTT. It codes for CASTEQGGELFF. The gene calls are TRBV2 and TRBJ2-2; tentative D call: TRBD1 (6 bases). Per germline, CDR1 SNHLY and CDR2 FYNNEI. The CDR3 runs to 12 residues.

This chain uses TRBV10-3 with TRBJ2-1, with 7 bases lining up with TRBD2. Trimming cost V 2 bases and J 7 bases; bases outside gene matches: 11. CDR1 is ENHRY and CDR2 is SYGVKD in the germline V gene. The CDR3 has 16 amino acids. The CDR3 nucleotides read TGTGCCATCAGTGAGCCGAAAGCGGGATTCCGGAATGAGCAGTTCTTC. It yields the protein CAISEPKAGFRNEQFF.

The J gene is TRBJ2-7, the V gene TRBV27, with 14 bases identical to TRBD2. The CDR3 runs 15 residues. Trimming removed 2 bases from V and 5 bases from J; junction bases left unmatched: 2. In germline, CDR1 is MNHEY, CDR2 SMNVEV (reference sequence). The CDR3: CASSLRLAGGHEQYF. As DNA, the CDR3 is TGTGCCAGCAGTTTACGACTAGCGGGAGGGCACGAGCAGTACTTC.

The gene calls are TRBV6-1 and TRBJ1-3; unclear D gene. The germline V and J ends were trimmed by 3 bases and 0 bases, with 6 bases remaining between them. The germline V gene encodes CDR1 MNHNS and CDR2 SASEGT. CDR3 length equals 14 residues. CDR3 sequence: CASSDVGSGNTIYF. CDR3 DNA: TGTGCCAGCAGTGACGTCGGCTCTGGAAACACCATATATTTT.

This clone was picked up a small number of times. The chain couples TRBV11-3 to TRBJ2-5; 8 bases map to TRBD1. V gave up 6 bases and J gave up 5 bases; unmatched junction bases: 5. The V gene's germline CDR1 is SGHNT and CDR2 YENEEA. The CDR3 totals 13 residues. As DNA, the CDR3 is TGTGCCAGCAGTCCGGACAGGGACGAGACCCAGTACTTC. This gives the protein CASSPDRDETQYF.

The genes are TRBV15 and TRBJ2-5, with TRBD1 as a possible D gene (5 bases). V was shortened by 3 bases and J by 2 bases, with 16 bases between the two germline ends. Germline values: CDR1 LNHNV, CDR2 YYDKDF (reference sequence). This CDR3 is built from 16 residues. The CDR3: CATSRGNQGLQETQYF. CDR3 in DNA: TGTGCCACCAGCAGGGGAAACCAGGGTCTACAAGAGACCCAGTACTTC.

V is TRBV5-1 and J is TRBJ2-5; 7 bases match TRBD2. The J call may be in error: the DNA end matches TRBJ2-7 better. CDR3 length equals 13 residues. Germline V gene sequence: CDR1 SGHRS, CDR2 YFSETQ. This CDR3 reads CASGRAGPLEQYF. DNA of the CDR3: TGCGCCAGCGGGAGGGCGGGGCCCCTCGAGCAGTACTTC.

The chain combines TRBV6-1 with TRBJ2-2; D is ambiguous. V lost 4 bases and J lost 0, with 6 bases in between. The CDR3 is 14 amino acids. Looked up from germline, CDR1 is MNHNS and CDR2 is SASEGT. The CDR3, as DNA: TGTGCCAGCAGTGGTCAGGCGAACACCGGGGAGCTGTTTTTT. Its protein product is CASSGQANTGELFF.

V and J are TRBV11-2 and TRBJ1-1, with D uncertain. CDR1 is SGHAT, CDR2 FQNNGV, per germline. The CDR3 totals 13 residues. V lost 4 bases and J lost 1, with 7 bases in between. The CDR3 coding sequence is TGTGCCAGCAGCTGGCAACCGAACACTGAAGCTTTCTTT. Its protein is CASSWQPNTEAFF.

The chain uses TRBV19 and TRBJ1-5, with 9 bases identical to TRBD1. Germline-derived CDR1 and CDR2 are LNHDA and SQIVND (reference sequence). V trimming: 5 bases; J trimming: 7 bases; junction bases outside the gene matches: 6. The CDR3 runs 14 residues. This chain's CDR3 is CASSVQGAAQPQHF. Here the CDR3 DNA reads TGTGCCAGTAGTGTACAGGGGGCTGCCCAGCCCCAGCATTTT.

This clone was detected a few times. As DNA, the CDR3 is TGTGCCAGCAGCAAATTCGCAGGGTCCTATGGCTACACCTTC. It encodes CASSKFAGSYGYTF. The chain links TRBV21-1 to TRBJ1-2; the listed D gene, TRBD1, was not tested against the DNA. TRBV21-1 is designated a pseudogene. The length of the CDR3 is 14 residues.

CDR3 DNA sequence: TGTGCCAGCAGCGCCGACCTCGGGGGAAGAGAGCAGTACTTC. It specifies CASSADLGGREQYF. The chain uses TRBV9 and TRBJ2-7, with D possibly being TRBD2 (6 bases). The V end lost 3 bases, the J end lost 7 bases, and 17 bases lay between the germline ends. The germline gives CDR1 SGDLS, CDR2 YYNGEE. This CDR3 contains 14 residues.